This TCR beta chain was captured in a study of tumor-infiltrating lymphocytes in localized non-small cell lung cancer. Study context: Several tumor histologies, both smoking statuses, and some post-neoadjuvant chemotherapy samples were included. Tumor tissue and non-adjacent uninvolved lung came from each patient.

Here immunoSEQ multiplex PCR was the method, and the copy in TCRdb shows in-frame clones only, minus some. The data contain 11,000 or so clones, about 67% of them seen just once; the ten biggest clones take up 8% to 13%. Whole-study findings and limits: Tumors had more T cell infiltration than uninvolved lung, per TCRbeta sequencing and CD3 counts. Only some patients had TCR sequencing, depending on available tissue.

A remark on this clone: What it binds is unknown.

Trimming took 6 bases from V and 12 from J; bases not matched to a gene: 13. The CDR3 totals 14 residues. Germline CDR1 WSHSY, CDR2 SAAADI. The sample taken for sequencing was uninvolved lung tissue not adjacent to the tumor. This clonotype was sampled from a human donor with non-small cell lung cancer. The chain links TRBV10-2 to TRBJ2-3; 9 nucleotides match TRBD1. The CDR3 DNA reads as TGCGCCAGCAGGGACTCGTATACAGGGGGCTCCCAGTATTTT. Translation gives CASRDSYTGGSQYF.